Below are 27 T cell receptor beta chains sequenced from a single sample in a study of cytomegalovirus exposure and HLA in healthy donors. PCR employed 60 Vbeta and 13 Jbeta primers. Produced via immunoSEQ multiplex PCR; TCRdb's table is partial and in-frame only. The data show approximately 72,000 clones, 66% seen once. Sample: PBMCs. The receptors were gathered from a middle-aged man in good health and CMV-seropositive.

The chain couples TRBV29-1 to TRBJ2-5; possible D gene TRBD1, 6 bases. TRBJ2-7 explains the end of the DNA better; the J call may be wrong. The germline V gene encodes CDR1 SQVTM and CDR2 ANQGSEA. CDR3 length equals 13 residues. CDR3 coding DNA: TGCAGCGCCAGGACAGTTACCTCCTACGAGCAGTACTTC. Translating it yields CSARTVTSYEQYF.

Notes on this clone: At one of its ends the junction is not consistent with the germline gene, which may arise from a read error. V is TRBV5-1 and J is TRBJ1-2; 9 bases map to TRBD1. Germline V gene lookup returns CDR1 SGHRS and CDR2 YFSETQ. The CDR3 sequence is 15 residues long. CDR3 residues: CASSSRDRGTYGYTF. CDR3 coding DNA: TGCGCCAGCAGCTCACGCGACAGGGGGACCTATGGCTACACCTTT.

This clone was counted a few times. It is likely a read error: a sequence one base away is far more abundant. The gene calls are TRBV5-8 and TRBJ2-1; 9 bases are a match to TRBD1. V shed 2 bases and J 2 bases; nucleotides not matched to a gene: 2. There are 15 residues in the CDR3. The germline CDR1 and CDR2 sequences are SGHTS and YDEGEE. This CDR3 is CASSFGDRAYNEQFF. The CDR3 DNA is TGTGCCAGCAGCTTCGGGGACAGGGCCTACAATGAGCAGTTCTTC.

The chain uses TRBV4-1 and TRBJ2-3; no clear D. V lost 3 bases, J lost 0 bases, and 10 bases lay in between. Germline CDR1 and CDR2: MGHRA and YSYEKL. The CDR3 is made up of 15 amino acids. In nucleotides, the CDR3 is TGCGCCAGCAGCCAGCTGCCTACTAGCACAGATACGCAGTATTTT. This gives the protein CASSQLPTSTDTQYF.

This chain's CDR3 is CASSHLTGLSYEQYF. The CDR3, as DNA: TGCGCCAGCAGCCATTTGACAGGTCTCTCCTACGAGCAGTACTTC. J is TRBJ2-7 and V is TRBV4-1, with a possible D match to TRBD1 (6 bases). Germline loops: CDR1 MGHRA, CDR2 YSYEKL. Trimming took 3 bases from V and 0 from J, leaving 12 bases between them. The CDR3 extends over 15 amino acids.

The chain is built from TRBV4-1 and TRBJ2-7, with a tentative D call TRBD1 (6 bases). The CDR3 runs 15 residues. Germline lookup yields CDR1 MGHRA and CDR2 YSYEKL. Trimming left V 0 bases short and J 2 bases short, with 11 bases between. CDR3 sequence: CASSQEAGATYEQYF. The CDR3 region has the DNA TGCGCCAGCAGCCAAGAGGCAGGGGCGACCTACGAGCAGTACTTC.

This chain links TRBV2 with TRBJ2-7, with a possible D match to TRBD2 (6 bases). Per the germline V gene, CDR1 is SNHLY and CDR2 is FYNNEI. V gave up 5 bases and J gave up 3 bases, with 8 bases separating them. The CDR3 sequence is 12 residues long. The CDR3 is CASSLAVYEQYF. The CDR3 bases are TGTGCCAGCAGTTTAGCGGTCTACGAGCAGTACTTC.

Here the CDR3 DNA reads TGTGCCAGCAGCAACGCAATGACAGGCTCTGGAAACACCATATATTTT. Translating it yields CASSNAMTGSGNTIYF. V usage is TRBV7-9 and J usage is TRBJ1-3; a possible D gene is TRBD1 (6 bases). Germline CDR1 SEHNR, CDR2 FQNEAQ (reference sequence). The V gene lost 5 bases and the J gene lost 0 bases, with 14 bases spanning the gap. The CDR3 runs to 16 residues.

The chain couples TRBV5-4 to TRBJ2-2, with a possible D match to TRBD2 (7 bases). V lost 1 base and J 7 bases, leaving 14 bases between the germline ends. The CDR3 loop spans 15 amino acids. CDR1 and CDR2 from the germline V gene are SGHNT and YYREEE (reference sequence). CDR3 in DNA: TGTGCCAGCAGCTTGAAGAACAGGGAGGGCGGGGAGCTGTTTTTT. This sequence encodes CASSLKNREGGELFF.

This clone appeared a few times. The V and J genes are TRBV28 and TRBJ1-5; D is ambiguous. Per the germline V gene, CDR1 is MDHEN and CDR2 is SYDVKM. V lost 6 bases and J 1 base, leaving 4 bases between the germline ends. The CDR3 covers 12 residues. Here the CDR3 DNA reads TGTGCCAGCAGGGGCAGCAATCAGCCCCAGCATTTT. Its translation: CASRGSNQPQHF.

CDR3 nucleotide sequence: TGTGCCAGCAGCAGTACAGGGGACTATGGCTACACCTTC. This encodes CASSSTGDYGYTF. The rearrangement joins TRBV21-1 to TRBJ1-2; no check of the table's D call, TRBD1, against the DNA was made. TRBV21-1 has pseudogene status. The CDR3 extends over 13 amino acids.

This clone showed up just a few times. The J gene is TRBJ2-7, the V gene TRBV6-1; 9 bases map to TRBD1. The germline V gene has CDR1 MNHNS and CDR2 SASEGT. The CDR3 has 16 residues. V was pared by 1 base and J by 2 bases, with 6 bases of the junction left unmatched. The DNA for the CDR3 is TGTGCCAGCAGTGAAGACGCGGGACAGGGTGCCTACGAGCAGTACTTC. Its protein product is CASSEDAGQGAYEQYF.

As for this clone: The same CDR3 can be traced to other DNA sequences in this sample. The chain is built from TRBV7-9 and TRBJ1-1; D gene uncertain. V lost 0 bases and J lost 1, with 6 bases in between. Germline CDR1 and CDR2: SEHNR and FQNEAQ (reference sequence). CDR3 length: 14 amino acids. The CDR3 loop reads CASSLARGNTEAFF. The CDR3 nucleotides are TGTGCCAGCAGCTTAGCGCGCGGGAACACTGAAGCTTTCTTT.

This clone was counted only a few times. The rearrangement joins TRBV5-4 to TRBJ1-1; D gene uncertain. Germline V gives CDR1 SGHNT, CDR2 YYREEE (reference sequence). This CDR3 is built from 15 residues. Trimming took 2 bases from V and 0 from J, leaving 11 bases between them. CDR3 loop: CASSLYHGLNTEAFF. The CDR3 DNA reads TGTGCCAGCAGCTTATACCACGGTTTGAACACTGAAGCTTTCTTT.

This clone was seen only a few times. This chain links TRBV10-3 with TRBJ2-3, with TRBD2 matching 10 bases. With V trimmed by 4 bases and J by 6 bases, 7 bases remained unmatched. Germline loops: CDR1 ENHRY, CDR2 SYGVKD. The CDR3 is 15 residues long. This CDR3 is CAISGTSGGSDTQYF. The CDR3, as DNA: TGTGCCATCAGTGGGACTAGCGGTGGGTCGGATACGCAGTATTTT.

The sample holds a few counts of this clone. V gene TRBV19 combines with J gene TRBJ2-7; a weak D match, TRBD1 (6 bases). Trimming left V 0 bases short and J 7 bases short, with 16 bases between. Germline V gene sequence: CDR1 LNHDA, CDR2 SQIVND (reference sequence). The CDR3 contains 15 residues. In DNA, the CDR3 is TGTGCCAGTAGTATAGACCTCAGGGGTCTGGGGGAGCAGTACTTC. It yields the protein CASSIDLRGLGEQYF.

This clone was seen a few times. Compared with germline, one end of the junction differs, possibly owing to a read error. J is TRBJ2-1 and V is TRBV5-4; 9 bases match TRBD2. CDR3 length equals 14 residues. Germline CDR1 SGHNT, CDR2 YYREEE (reference sequence). The CDR3 bases are TGTGCCAGCAGCTTGATGATCGCCGGGACTAGCCACCTCTTC. As protein: CASSLMIAGTSHLF.

This rearrangement joins TRBV30 to TRBJ1-6; no clear D. The CDR3 length is 12 residues. The V end lost 5 bases, the J end lost 10 bases, and 12 bases lay between the germline ends. Germline CDR1 GTSNPN, CDR2 SVGIG (reference sequence). This CDR3 reads CAWASPRSPLHF. The CDR3, as DNA: TGTGCCTGGGCCTCGCCTAGATCACCCCTCCACTTT.

This clone was found a few times. CDR3 bases: TGTGCCAGCAGCTTAGCCCGGAATCAGCCCCAGCATTTT. Residues: CASSLARNQPQHF. The J gene is TRBJ1-5, the V gene TRBV7-6; D is uncertain. V lost 0 bases and J 4 bases, leaving 4 bases between the germline ends. Germline V gene data show CDR1 as SGHVS and CDR2 as FNYEAQ. This CDR3 has 13 amino acids.

The chain carries TRBV27 and TRBJ2-1, with 15 bases matching TRBD2. Germline CDR1 is MNHEY and CDR2 is SMNVEV (reference sequence). There are 14 residues in the CDR3. The J segment lost 6 bases and the V segment lost 8 bases, leaving 2 bases of the junction unmatched. Written as DNA, the CDR3 is TGTGCCAGCCGGACTAGCGGGGGGGCCAATGAGCAGTTCTTC. Translating it yields CASRTSGGANEQFF.

CDR3 bases: TGTGCCAGCAGTCTTGTCGGGGGACAGGGCGAGCAGTACTTC. It yields the protein CASSLVGGQGEQYF. The chain has TRBV4-2 and TRBJ2-7; the match to TRBD1 covers 9 bases. The CDR3 spans 14 residues. V lost 6 bases and J lost 6; bases outside the gene matches: 9. The germline CDR1 and CDR2 sequences are LGHNA and YNFKEQ.

The rearrangement uses TRBV11-3 and TRBJ2-3; D perhaps matches TRBD1 (6 bases). The CDR3 has 15 amino acids. Per germline, CDR1 SGHNT and CDR2 YENEEA. V shed 1 base and J shed 2 bases, with 10 bases lying between them. CDR3 in DNA: TGTGCCAGCAGCTTAGGGGGGCACCACACAGATACGCAGTATTTT. Translation gives CASSLGGHHTDTQYF.

The V call is TRBV15, the J call TRBJ2-5; possible D gene TRBD2, 6 bases. This CDR3 contains 14 residues. Germline loops: CDR1 LNHNV, CDR2 YYDKDF (reference sequence). V lost 0 bases, J lost 5 bases, and 10 bases lay in between. CDR3 DNA sequence: TGTGCCACCAGCAGAGATCGGGGGTCGGAGACCCAGTACTTC. Translating it yields CATSRDRGSETQYF. The variable domain in full, completed from reference TRBV15 and TRBJ2-5, reads DAMVIQNPRYQVTQFGKPVTLSCSQTLNHNVMYWYQQKSSQAPKLLFHYYDKDFNNEADTPDNFQSRRPNTSFCFLDIRSPGLGDTAMYLCATSRDRGSETQYFGPGTRLLVL.

V and J are TRBV11-2 and TRBJ2-7; D ambiguous. CDR3 length equals 12 residues. Trimming removed 0 bases from V and 3 bases from J, with 3 bases in between. Germline V gives CDR1 SGHAT, CDR2 FQNNGV. The CDR3 DNA is TGTGCCAGCAGCTTAGATAGCTACGAGCAGTACTTC. Translating it yields CASSLDSYEQYF. The full variable domain, with the rest looked up from reference TRBV11-2 and TRBJ2-7, is EAGVAQSPRYKIIEKRQSVAFWCNPISGHATLYWYQQILGQGPKLLIQFQNNGVVDDSQLPKDRFSAERLKGVDSTLKIQPAKLEDSAVYLCASSLDSYEQYFGPGTRLTVT.

This chain connects TRBV18 to TRBJ1-6; D call uncertain. Deletions cut 2 bases from V and 7 bases from J, with 15 bases between. The CDR3 is 16 amino acids. Germline V gene data show CDR1 as KGHSH and CDR2 as LQKENI. The CDR3 sequence: CASSPNSTVKNSPLHF. Here the CDR3 DNA reads TGTGCCAGCTCACCAAACAGTACAGTAAAGAATTCACCCCTCCACTTT. Using reference TRBV18 and TRBJ1-6 for the parts outside the CDR3, the full variable domain is NAGVMQNPRHLVRRRGQEARLRCSPMKGHSHVYWYRQLPEEGLKFMVYLQKENIIDESGMPKERFSAEFPKEGPSILRIQQVVRGDSAAYFCASSPNSTVKNSPLHFGNGTRLTVT.

A few counts support this clone. The rearrangement links TRBV4-2 to TRBJ2-1, with 8 nucleotides matching TRBD2. V shed 4 bases and J 7 bases; nucleotides not matched to a gene: 6. Per germline, CDR1 LGHNA and CDR2 YNFKEQ. The CDR3 covers 14 residues. The CDR3 reads CASSRNSGGNEQFF. CDR3 DNA: TGTGCCAGCAGCCGCAACTCGGGGGGGAATGAGCAGTTCTTC.

The chain links TRBV18 to TRBJ2-5; 9 bases line up with TRBD2. V gave up 4 bases and J gave up 4 bases; unmatched junction bases: 7. The CDR3 length is 15 residues. The germline V gene has CDR1 KGHSH and CDR2 LQKENI. CDR3 DNA: TGTGCCAGCTCACAACGACTAGCGGAGCGAGAGACCCAGTACTTC. It codes for CASSQRLAERETQYF.